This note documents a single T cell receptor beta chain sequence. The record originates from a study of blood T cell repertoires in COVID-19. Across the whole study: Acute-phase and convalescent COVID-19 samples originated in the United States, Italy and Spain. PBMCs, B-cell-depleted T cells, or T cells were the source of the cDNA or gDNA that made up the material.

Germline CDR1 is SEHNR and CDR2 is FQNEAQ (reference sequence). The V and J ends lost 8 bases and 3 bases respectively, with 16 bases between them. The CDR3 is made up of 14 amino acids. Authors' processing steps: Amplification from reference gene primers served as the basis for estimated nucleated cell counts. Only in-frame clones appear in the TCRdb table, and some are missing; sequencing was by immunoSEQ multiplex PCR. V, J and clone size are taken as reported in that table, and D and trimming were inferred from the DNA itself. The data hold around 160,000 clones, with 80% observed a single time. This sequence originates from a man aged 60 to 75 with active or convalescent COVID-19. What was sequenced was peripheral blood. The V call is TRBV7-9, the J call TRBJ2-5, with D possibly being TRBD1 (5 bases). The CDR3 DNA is TGTGCCAGCGGCTGGGGCTCTTTAAAAGAGACCCAGTACTTC. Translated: CASGWGSLKETQYF.